This T cell receptor beta chain was recorded in a study of blood T cells in healthy people across ages. Overall study findings and caveats: The long-lived group displayed more naive CD4+ cells, plus higher diversity, than the aged donors did. Among T cells, TCR beta diversity per million cells dropped roughly linearly as age rose.

The CDR3 length is 19 residues. A J-beta primer mix and a sample-barcoded 5' primer were used in a second PCR of about 7 to 12 cycles. Template switching added a 12-random-nucleotide identifier to every cDNA molecule. TCRdb used MiXCR to reprocess the 5' RACE reads, holding one entry per CDR3 protein. The sample shows approximately 1.5 million distinct CDR3 sequences, approximately 39% of them seen only once. Per individual sample, total RNA of at least 6 micrograms was extracted. About this clonotype: Its specificity is not known.

The chain uses TRBV21-1 and TRBJ2-3; no DNA check was done on the table's D call, TRBD1. TRBV21-1 corresponds to a pseudogene. Sample: blood. This sequence originates from a woman aged 18-29 years in good health. The CDR3 DNA sequence: TGTGCCAGCAGCAAAGCATCCGGGGTGTCGACTAGCTTGCAAGGTACGCAGTATTTT. It codes for CASSKASGVSTSLQGTQYF.